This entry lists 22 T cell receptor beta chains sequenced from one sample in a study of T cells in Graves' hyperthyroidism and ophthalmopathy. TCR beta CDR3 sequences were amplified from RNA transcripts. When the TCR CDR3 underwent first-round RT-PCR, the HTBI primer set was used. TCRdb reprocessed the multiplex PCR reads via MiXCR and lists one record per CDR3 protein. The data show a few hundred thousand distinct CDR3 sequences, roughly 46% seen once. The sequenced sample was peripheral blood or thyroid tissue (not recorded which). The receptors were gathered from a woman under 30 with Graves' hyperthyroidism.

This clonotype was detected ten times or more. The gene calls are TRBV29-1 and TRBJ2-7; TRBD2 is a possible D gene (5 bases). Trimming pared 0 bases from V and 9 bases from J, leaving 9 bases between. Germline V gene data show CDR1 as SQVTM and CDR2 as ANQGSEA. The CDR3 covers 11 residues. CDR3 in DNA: TGCAGCGTTGAAGATTTTAGCGCGCAGTACTTC. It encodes CSVEDFSAQYF.

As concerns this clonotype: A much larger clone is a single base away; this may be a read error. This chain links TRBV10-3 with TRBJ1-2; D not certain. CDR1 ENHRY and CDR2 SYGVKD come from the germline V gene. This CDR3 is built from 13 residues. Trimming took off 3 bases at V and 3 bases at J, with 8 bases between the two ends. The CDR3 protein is CAISDYSHYGYTF. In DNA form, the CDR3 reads TGTGCCATCAGTGATTACAGTCACTATGGCTACACCTTC.

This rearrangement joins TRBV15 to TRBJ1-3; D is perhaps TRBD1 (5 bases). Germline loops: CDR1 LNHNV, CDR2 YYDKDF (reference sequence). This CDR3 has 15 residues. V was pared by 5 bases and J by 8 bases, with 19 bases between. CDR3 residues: CATSSDRDVRDTIYF. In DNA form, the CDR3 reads TGTGCCACCAGCTCTGACCGGGACGTACGGGACACCATATATTTT.

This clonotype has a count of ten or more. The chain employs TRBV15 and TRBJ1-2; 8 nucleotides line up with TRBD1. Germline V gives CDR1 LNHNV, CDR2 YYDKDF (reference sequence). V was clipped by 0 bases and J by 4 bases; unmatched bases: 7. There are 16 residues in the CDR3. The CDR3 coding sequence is TGTGCCACCAGCAGAGATAGAACAGGGGGACCCTATGGCTACACCTTC. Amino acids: CATSRDRTGGPYGYTF.

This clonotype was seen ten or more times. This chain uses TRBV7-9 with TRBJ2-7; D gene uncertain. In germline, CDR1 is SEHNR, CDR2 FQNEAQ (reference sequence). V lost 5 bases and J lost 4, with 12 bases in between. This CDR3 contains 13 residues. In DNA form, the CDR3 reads TGTGCCAGCAGCCCCGCCCGAGCATACGAGCAGTACTTC. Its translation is CASSPARAYEQYF.

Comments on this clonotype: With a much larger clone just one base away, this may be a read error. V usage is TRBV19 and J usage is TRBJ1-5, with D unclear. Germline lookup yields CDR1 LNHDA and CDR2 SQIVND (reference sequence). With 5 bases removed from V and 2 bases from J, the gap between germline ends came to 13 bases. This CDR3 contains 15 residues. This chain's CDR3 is CASSPPAYGNQPQHF. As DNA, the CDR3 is TGTGCCAGTAGTCCTCCCGCGTATGGCAATCAGCCCCAGCATTTT.

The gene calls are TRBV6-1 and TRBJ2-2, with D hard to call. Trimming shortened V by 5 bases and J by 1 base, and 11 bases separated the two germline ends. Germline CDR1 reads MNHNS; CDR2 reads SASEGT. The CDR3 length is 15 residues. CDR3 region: CASSLDDLNTGELFF. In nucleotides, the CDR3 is TGTGCCAGCAGTTTGGACGACCTGAACACCGGGGAGCTGTTTTTT.

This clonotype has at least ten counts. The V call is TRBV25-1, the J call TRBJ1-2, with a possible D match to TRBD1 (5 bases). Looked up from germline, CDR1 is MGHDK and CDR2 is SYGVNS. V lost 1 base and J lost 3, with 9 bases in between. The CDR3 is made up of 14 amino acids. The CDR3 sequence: CASSEFQGHYGYTF. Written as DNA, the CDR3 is TGTGCCAGCAGTGAATTTCAGGGTCACTATGGCTACACCTTC.

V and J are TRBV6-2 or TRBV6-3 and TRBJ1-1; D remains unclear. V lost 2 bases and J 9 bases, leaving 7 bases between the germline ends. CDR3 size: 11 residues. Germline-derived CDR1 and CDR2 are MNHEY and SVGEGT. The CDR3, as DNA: TGTGCCAGCAGTTACCCTGAGAAAGCTTTCTTT. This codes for CASSYPEKAFF.

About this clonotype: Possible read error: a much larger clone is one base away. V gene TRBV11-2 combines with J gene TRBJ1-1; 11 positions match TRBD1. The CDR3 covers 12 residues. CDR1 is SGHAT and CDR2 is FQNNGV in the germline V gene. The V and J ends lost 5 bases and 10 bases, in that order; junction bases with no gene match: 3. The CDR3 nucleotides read TGTGCCAGCAGCCGGGACAGGGGGATAGCTTTCTTT. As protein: CASSRDRGIAFF.

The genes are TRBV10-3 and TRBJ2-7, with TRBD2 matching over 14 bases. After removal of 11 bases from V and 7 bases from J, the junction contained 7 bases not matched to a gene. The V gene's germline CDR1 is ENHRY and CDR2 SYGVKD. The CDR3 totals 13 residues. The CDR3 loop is CAVGTSGSGEQYF. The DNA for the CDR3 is TGTGCCGTAGGGACTAGCGGGAGTGGTGAGCAGTACTTC.

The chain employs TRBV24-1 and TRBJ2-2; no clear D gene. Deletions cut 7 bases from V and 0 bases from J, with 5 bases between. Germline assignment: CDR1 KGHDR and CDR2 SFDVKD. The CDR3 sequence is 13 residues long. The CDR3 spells CATRTANTGELFF. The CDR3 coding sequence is TGTGCCACCAGGACTGCGAACACCGGGGAGCTGTTTTTT.

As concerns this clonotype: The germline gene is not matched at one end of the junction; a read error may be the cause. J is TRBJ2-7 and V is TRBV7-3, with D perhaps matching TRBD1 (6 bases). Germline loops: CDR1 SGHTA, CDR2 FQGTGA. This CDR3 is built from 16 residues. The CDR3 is CASSQDGAGDNYEQYF. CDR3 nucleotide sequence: TGCGCCAGCAGCCAAGACGGGGCAGGGGATAACTACGAGCAGTACTTC. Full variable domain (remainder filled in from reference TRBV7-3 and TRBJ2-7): GAGVSQTPSNKVTEKGKYVELRCDPISGHTALYWYRQSLGQGPEFLIYFQGTGAADDSGLPNDRFFAVRPEGSVSTLKIQRTERGDSAVYLCASSQDGAGDNYEQYFGPGTRLTVT.

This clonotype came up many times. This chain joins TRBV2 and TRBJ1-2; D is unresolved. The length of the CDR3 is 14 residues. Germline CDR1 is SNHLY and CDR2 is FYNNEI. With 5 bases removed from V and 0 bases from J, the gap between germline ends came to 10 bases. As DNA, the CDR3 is TGTGCCAGCAGTCCCCCTGGGACTAACTATGGCTACACCTTC. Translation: CASSPPGTNYGYTF.

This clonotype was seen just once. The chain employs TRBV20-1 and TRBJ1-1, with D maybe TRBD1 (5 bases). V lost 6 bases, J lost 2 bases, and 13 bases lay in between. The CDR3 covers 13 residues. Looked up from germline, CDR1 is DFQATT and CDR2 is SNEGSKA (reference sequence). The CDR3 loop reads CSARGTSNTEAFF. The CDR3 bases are TGCAGTGCCCGCGGGACCTCAAACACTGAAGCTTTCTTT.

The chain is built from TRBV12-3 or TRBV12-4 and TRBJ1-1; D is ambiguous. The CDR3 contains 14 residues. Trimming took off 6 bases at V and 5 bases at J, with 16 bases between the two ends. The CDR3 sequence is CASSQEPTRTEAFF. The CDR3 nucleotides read TGTGCCAGCAGCCAAGAACCCACGAGGACTGAAGCTTTCTTT.

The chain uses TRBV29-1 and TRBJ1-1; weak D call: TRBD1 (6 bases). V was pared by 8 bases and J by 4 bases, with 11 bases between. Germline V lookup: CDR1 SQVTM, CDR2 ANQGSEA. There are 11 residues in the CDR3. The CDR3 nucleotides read TGCAGCTTCAGGGGAGGCACTGAAGCTTTCTTT. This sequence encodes CSFRGGTEAFF.

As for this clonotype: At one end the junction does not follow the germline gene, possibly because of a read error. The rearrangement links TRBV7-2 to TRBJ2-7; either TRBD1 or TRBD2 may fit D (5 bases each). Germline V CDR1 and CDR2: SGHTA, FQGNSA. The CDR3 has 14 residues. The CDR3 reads CASGLTADTGEQYF. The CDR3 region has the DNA TGTGCCAGCGGCTTGACAGCGGACACCGGGGAGCAGTACTTC.

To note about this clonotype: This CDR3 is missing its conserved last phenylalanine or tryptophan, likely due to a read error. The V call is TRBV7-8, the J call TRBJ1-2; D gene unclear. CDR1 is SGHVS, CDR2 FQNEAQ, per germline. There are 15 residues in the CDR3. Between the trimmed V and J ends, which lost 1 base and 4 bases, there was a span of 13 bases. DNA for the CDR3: TGTGCCAGCAGCTTAGACCCTGATGGCCTCTATGGCTACACCTCC. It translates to CASSLDPDGLYGYTS.

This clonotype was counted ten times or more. Here the CDR3 DNA reads TGTGCCAGCAGCCAGGGACAGGGACATCTGGAGAACACTGAAGCTTTCTTT. Translation gives CASSQGQGHLENTEAFF. The genes are TRBV7-8 and TRBJ1-1, with 9 bases matching TRBD1. V dropped 5 bases and J dropped 1; count of bases not matched to a gene: 11. This CDR3 region has 17 residues. Germline V gene data show CDR1 as SGHVS and CDR2 as FQNEAQ. The whole variable domain, filled in from reference TRBV7-8 and TRBJ1-1, reads GAGVSQSPRYKVAKRGQDVALRCDPISGHVSLFWYQQALGQGPEFLTYFQNEAQLDKSGLPSDRFFAERPEGSVSTLKIQRTQQEDSAVYLCASSQGQGHLENTEAFFGQGTRLTVV.

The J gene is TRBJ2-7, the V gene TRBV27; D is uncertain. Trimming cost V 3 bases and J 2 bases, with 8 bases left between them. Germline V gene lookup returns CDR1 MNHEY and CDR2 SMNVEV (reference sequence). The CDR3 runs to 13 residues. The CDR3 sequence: CASSFNPAYEQYF. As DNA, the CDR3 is TGTGCCAGCAGTTTTAACCCGGCCTACGAGCAGTACTTC.

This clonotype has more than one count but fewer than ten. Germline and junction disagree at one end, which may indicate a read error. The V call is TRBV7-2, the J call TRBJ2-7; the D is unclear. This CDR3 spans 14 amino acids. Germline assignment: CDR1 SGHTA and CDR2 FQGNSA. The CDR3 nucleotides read TGCGCCAGCAGCCAAGAACCCGTAGGGAACGAGCAGTACTTC. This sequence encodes CASSQEPVGNEQYF. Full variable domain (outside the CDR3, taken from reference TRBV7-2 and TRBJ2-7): GAGVSQSPSNKVTEKGKDVELRCDPISGHTALYWYRQSLGQGLEFLIYFQGNSAPDKSGLPSDRFSAERTGGSVSTLTIQRTQQEDSAVYLCASSQEPVGNEQYFGPGTRLTVT.